These 14 T cell receptor beta chains came from one sample sequenced in a study of blood T cell repertoires in COVID-19. Sequenced by immunoSEQ multiplex PCR; TCRdb stores in-frame clones only, minus some. The sample lists about 120,000 clones, less than 85% seen once, with around 0.9% in the top ten. The specimen was peripheral blood. The receptor source for this set is a human donor with acute or convalescent COVID-19. The donor label of this sample is uncertain.

This clone showed up just a few times. The chain employs TRBV5-1 and TRBJ1-2, with D possibly being TRBD1 (5 bases). Trimming pared 3 bases from V and 6 bases from J, leaving 12 bases between. Germline values: CDR1 SGHRS, CDR2 YFSETQ. CDR3 length: 13 residues. The CDR3 here is CASSYRGQDGYTF. Written as DNA, the CDR3 is TGCGCCAGCAGCTACCGTGGACAAGATGGCTACACCTTC.

CDR3 residues: CASSEAGRSGYTF. The CDR3 DNA reads TGTGCCAGCAGTGAAGCAGGGAGGAGTGGCTACACCTTC. This chain links TRBV2 with TRBJ1-2; D is ambiguous. The CDR3 runs 13 residues. The V gene lost 0 bases and the J gene lost 7 bases, with 9 bases spanning the gap. CDR1 is SNHLY and CDR2 is FYNNEI in the germline V gene.

The chain recombines TRBV30 with TRBJ2-3; 9 positions agree with TRBD2. The germline gives CDR1 GTSNPN, CDR2 SVGIG (reference sequence). With 3 bases clipped from V and 6 bases from J, the junction kept 19 bases outside the gene matches. The CDR3 length is 18 residues. CDR3 amino acids: CAWSPAQFSGGGRDTQYF. In DNA form, the CDR3 reads TGTGCCTGGAGCCCGGCCCAGTTTAGCGGGGGAGGTAGGGATACGCAGTATTTT.

This clone was seen once. The DNA for the CDR3 is TGTGCCAGCAGCGGGGTTTTCGGGGGCACAGATACGCAGTATTTT. It encodes CASSGVFGGTDTQYF. The rearrangement joins TRBV3-1 (or the pseudogene TRBV3-2) to TRBJ2-3; tentative D call: TRBD2 (5 bases). The germline V and J ends were trimmed by 5 bases and 1 base, with 13 bases remaining between them. In germline, CDR1 is LGHDT, CDR2 YNNKEL (reference sequence). This CDR3 has 15 residues.

This rearrangement joins TRBV7-2 to TRBJ1-6; 9 bases agree with TRBD1. The CDR3 covers 16 residues. V lost 0 bases and J lost 10; bases outside the gene matches: 7. The germline V gene encodes CDR1 SGHTA and CDR2 FQGNSA. The CDR3: CASSLATQGARSPLHF. The CDR3 bases are TGTGCCAGCAGCTTAGCGACACAGGGGGCGCGATCACCCCTCCACTTT.

The chain combines TRBV27 with TRBJ1-2; 7 positions match TRBD1. This CDR3 spans 14 amino acids. Germline assignment: CDR1 MNHEY and CDR2 SMNVEV (reference sequence). V lost 6 bases, J lost 7 bases, and 11 bases stayed unmatched. CDR3 residues: CASRRQGLESGYTF. CDR3 sequence (DNA): TGTGCCAGCAGGCGACAGGGCTTAGAGAGTGGCTACACCTTC.

The J gene is TRBJ1-6, the V gene TRBV21-1; the table's D call, TRBD1, has no DNA check behind it. TRBV21-1 is a known pseudogene. The CDR3 consists of 18 residues. The CDR3 region has the DNA TGTGCCAGCAGCAAATATAGGACAGGGGCCACCTATAATTCACCCCTCCACTTT. It translates to CASSKYRTGATYNSPLHF.

This clone has just one count. The chain links TRBV2 to TRBJ1-5; D call uncertain. Germline values: CDR1 SNHLY, CDR2 FYNNEI. The V and J ends lost 2 bases and 6 bases respectively, with 11 bases between them. This CDR3 contains 14 residues. CDR3 sequence reads: CASSETDPGQPQHF. The CDR3 DNA reads as TGTGCCAGCAGTGAAACAGACCCCGGTCAGCCCCAGCATTTT.

The rearrangement uses TRBV5-1 and TRBJ2-3; TRBD2 matches at 8 bases. The length of the CDR3 is 15 residues. The J segment lost 2 bases and the V segment lost 3 bases, leaving 5 bases of the junction unmatched. Germline CDR1 is SGHRS and CDR2 is YFSETQ. The CDR3 here is CASSSGGRDTDTQYF. The CDR3 bases are TGCGCCAGCAGCTCGGGGGGGCGCGACACAGATACGCAGTATTTT. The entire variable domain, with the rest obtained from reference TRBV5-1 and TRBJ2-3, is as follows: KAGVTQTPRYLIKTRGQQVTLSCSPISGHRSVSWYQQTPGQGLQFLFEYFSETQRNKGNFPGRFSGRQFSNSRSEMNVSTLELGDSALYLCASSSGGRDTDTQYFGPGTRLTVL.

This clone was seen a few times. This rearrangement joins TRBV12-3 or TRBV12-4 to TRBJ1-6; no firm D call. V lost 4 bases to trimming and J lost 6 bases, with 4 bases between them. CDR3 length equals 12 residues. The CDR3 region is CASSYGNSPLHF. CDR3 DNA sequence: TGTGCCAGCAGTTACGGTAATTCACCCCTCCACTTT.

This chain uses TRBV19 with TRBJ1-1, with D possibly being TRBD1 (5 bases). Germline CDR1 is LNHDA and CDR2 is SQIVND (reference sequence). Trimming shortened V by 9 bases and J by 0 bases, and 17 bases separated the two germline ends. This CDR3 spans 15 amino acids. As DNA, the CDR3 is TGTGCCAGCCATAATCGGGGGTTAATGAACACTGAAGCTTTCTTT. It translates to CASHNRGLMNTEAFF.

The V gene is TRBV6-5, the J gene TRBJ1-4; 11 bases are a match to TRBD1. The germline V gene encodes CDR1 MNHEY and CDR2 SVGAGI. This CDR3 region has 13 residues. After removal of 10 bases from V and 5 bases from J, the junction contained 3 bases not matched to a gene. CDR3 DNA: TGTGCCATCAGGACAGGGGGCAATGAAAAACTGTTTTTT. Amino acids: CAIRTGGNEKLFF.

The J gene is TRBJ2-5, the V gene TRBV18; no clear D. The CDR3 extends over 11 amino acids. V was shortened by 4 bases and J by 2 bases, with 2 bases between the two germline ends. Germline V CDR1 and CDR2: KGHSH, LQKENI. The CDR3 protein is CASSLQETQYF. CDR3 sequence (DNA): TGTGCCAGCTCACTACAAGAGACCCAGTACTTC.

The rearrangement joins TRBV27 to TRBJ2-2; 8 nucleotides line up with TRBD1. Trimming cost V 1 base and J 4 bases; bases outside gene matches: 2. The CDR3 covers 15 residues. Germline V gene lookup returns CDR1 MNHEY and CDR2 SMNVEV (reference sequence). CDR3 protein: CASSLWGQVTGELFF. The DNA of the CDR3 is TGTGCCAGCAGTTTATGGGGACAGGTCACCGGGGAGCTGTTTTTT.